A selection of T cell receptor beta chains follows, all from one sample in a study of T cells in Graves' hyperthyroidism and ophthalmopathy. MiXCR was run by TCRdb on the multiplex PCR reads, yielding one entry per CDR3 protein. The data hold around 500,000 distinct CDR3 sequences, with approximately 15% observed a single time. Sequencing used blood. These TCRs come from a woman aged 18-29 years with Graves' hyperthyroidism. Both conserved end residues are part of each CDR3. A D gene is named only where the DNA matches it firmly. Size is stated for part of the rows, as once, few or many counts, or as a class when the clone is expanded.

CDR3nt: TGTGCCAGCAGCCAAGATCATAAAGGACAGGATCAGCCCCAGCATTTT
CDR3aa: CASSQDHKGQDQPQHF
abundance: .
v_gene: TRBV4-2
d_gene: TRBD1
j_gene: TRBJ1-5

CDR3nt: TGTGCCAGCAGCCGGCCCTTGGGGGGAGCTGAAGCTTTCTTT
CDR3aa: CASSRPLGGAEAFF
abundance: many
v_gene: TRBV11-2
d_gene: .
j_gene: TRBJ1-1

CDR3nt: TGTGCCAGCAGCCCGACAGGGAATAATGATGTGGGGCAGTACTTC
CDR3aa: CASSPTGNNDVGQYF
abundance: .
v_gene: TRBV28
d_gene: TRBD1
j_gene: TRBJ2-7

CDR3nt: TGCAGTGCTGATACAGGGGACAATCAGCCCCAGCATTTT
CDR3aa: CSADTGDNQPQHF
abundance: .
v_gene: TRBV20-1
d_gene: TRBD1
j_gene: TRBJ1-5

CDR3nt: TGTGCCAGCAGCTTAATTGGAACCCCCCGGAAGACCTATGGCTACACCTTC
CDR3aa: CASSLIGTPRKTYGYTF
abundance: many
v_gene: TRBV7-3
d_gene: .
j_gene: TRBJ1-2

CDR3nt: TGTGCCAGCAGCTTAGAACTAGCGGGAGACGAAAGTGAGCAGTTCTTC
CDR3aa: CASSLELAGDESEQFF
abundance: many
v_gene: TRBV7-2
d_gene: TRBD2
j_gene: TRBJ2-1

CDR3nt: TGCAGCGTTGTCGGACAGGGAGACGATGAGCAGTTCTTC
CDR3aa: CSVVGQGDDEQFF
abundance: many
v_gene: TRBV29-1
d_gene: TRBD1
j_gene: TRBJ2-1

CDR3nt: TGTGCCAGCAGCTTAAGTTTTAGGGACAGGGGACAGAAGAGTAACTATGGCTACACCTTC
CDR3aa: CASSLSFRDRGQKSNYGYTF
abundance: many
v_gene: TRBV11-2
d_gene: TRBD1
j_gene: TRBJ1-2

CDR3nt: TGTGCCAGCAGCCAGACTAGTACGTACAATGAGCAGTTCTTC
CDR3aa: CASSQTSTYNEQFF
abundance: many
v_gene: TRBV3-1
d_gene: .
j_gene: TRBJ2-1

CDR3nt: TGTGCCAGCAGCTTATTGAGGACGAGCTACGAGCAGTACTTC
CDR3aa: CASSLLRTSYEQYF
abundance: many
v_gene: TRBV11-3
d_gene: .
j_gene: TRBJ2-7

CDR3nt: TGTGCCAGCAGCGTGCCGGGACCGGATATAATCTATGGCTACACCTTC
CDR3aa: CASSVPGPDIIYGYTF
abundance: once
v_gene: TRBV5-5
d_gene: .
j_gene: TRBJ1-2

CDR3nt: TGCGCCAGCCGATGGGAGGGCCTTACCTACGAGCAGTACTTC
CDR3aa: CASRWEGLTYEQYF
abundance: few
v_gene: TRBV10-2
d_gene: TRBD2
j_gene: TRBJ2-7

CDR3nt: TGTGCCAGCAGCGTAGAGGGACTAGCGGGAGGTAGGGCCCGAGATACGTACAATGAGCAGTTCTTC
CDR3aa: CASSVEGLAGGRARDTYNEQFF
abundance: many
v_gene: TRBV9
d_gene: TRBD2
j_gene: TRBJ2-1

CDR3nt: TGCAGTGCGGGAGATTACAATGAGCAGTTCTTC
CDR3aa: CSAGDYNEQFF
abundance: many
v_gene: TRBV20-1
d_gene: .
j_gene: TRBJ2-1

CDR3nt: TGCGCCAGCAGCCAGGGGGCGCAAAATTCACCCCTCCACTTT
CDR3aa: CASSQGAQNSPLHF
abundance: few
v_gene: TRBV4-1
d_gene: .
j_gene: TRBJ1-6

CDR3nt: TGCGCCAGCAGCCGCCCGTTCGGGGGGCCTGGGGCCAACGTCCTGACTTTC
CDR3aa: CASSRPFGGPGANVLTF
abundance: .
v_gene: TRBV4-1
d_gene: .
j_gene: TRBJ2-6

CDR3nt: TGTGCCAGCTCACCAGGATTGGCGGGAAACACCGGGGAGCTGTTTTTT
CDR3aa: CASSPGLAGNTGELFF
abundance: many
v_gene: TRBV18
d_gene: .
j_gene: TRBJ2-2

CDR3nt: TGTGCCAGCAGCCCCGGAGCCAGCTATAACTATGGCTACACCTTC
CDR3aa: CASSPGASYNYGYTF
abundance: many
v_gene: TRBV16
d_gene: .
j_gene: TRBJ1-2

CDR3nt: TGTGCCACCAGTGATCGCCACGGACCCGTATACGAGCAGTACTTC
CDR3aa: CATSDRHGPVYEQYF
abundance: few
v_gene: TRBV24-1
d_gene: .
j_gene: TRBJ2-7

CDR3nt: TGTGCCACCAGTGATTCCGGAGGCAATCAGCCCCAGCATTTT
CDR3aa: CATSDSGGNQPQHF
abundance: many
v_gene: TRBV24-1
d_gene: .
j_gene: TRBJ1-5

CDR3nt: TGCAGTGCCCCGGGAGCGACGGAGACCCAGTACTTC
CDR3aa: CSAPGATETQYF
abundance: many
v_gene: TRBV20-1
d_gene: .
j_gene: TRBJ2-5

CDR3nt: TGTGCCAGCAGTTACGACAGGGGGGTTGATGAAAAACTGTTTTTT
CDR3aa: CASSYDRGVDEKLFF
abundance: few
v_gene: TRBV28
d_gene: TRBD1
j_gene: TRBJ1-4

CDR3nt: TGTGCCAGTAGTCTAGGGACAGCCCCCTACGAGCAGTACTTC
CDR3aa: CASSLGTAPYEQYF
abundance: .
v_gene: TRBV19
d_gene: TRBD1
j_gene: TRBJ2-7

CDR3nt: TGTGCCAGCAGCTTAGATCTACCCAATGAGCAGTTCTTC
CDR3aa: CASSLDLPNEQFF
abundance: many
v_gene: TRBV7-9
d_gene: .
j_gene: TRBJ2-1

CDR3nt: TGTGCCAGCAGCGCACAGGGTTCCCCCCTTGAAGCTTTCTTT
CDR3aa: CASSAQGSPLEAFF
abundance: many
v_gene: TRBV7-3
d_gene: .
j_gene: TRBJ1-1

CDR3nt: TGTGCCAGCAGCCTGGGACTAGCGGTACTATCCTACGAGCAGTACTTC
CDR3aa: CASSLGLAVLSYEQYF
abundance: .
v_gene: TRBV7-2
d_gene: TRBD2
j_gene: TRBJ2-7

CDR3nt: TGTGCCAGCAGCCGCACCGTAGAGCAGTACTTC
CDR3aa: CASSRTVEQYF
abundance: many
v_gene: TRBV11-2
d_gene: .
j_gene: TRBJ2-7

CDR3nt: TGTGCCAGCAGGAACCCAGGCACAGATACGCAGTATTTT
CDR3aa: CASRNPGTDTQYF
abundance: many
v_gene: TRBV6-1
d_gene: .
j_gene: TRBJ2-3

CDR3nt: TGTGCCAGCAGGGGGGGGACAGGTTTCTTCTATGGCTACACCTTC
CDR3aa: CASRGGTGFFYGYTF
abundance: .
v_gene: TRBV25-1
d_gene: TRBD1
j_gene: TRBJ1-2

CDR3nt: TGCAGTGCTACCTGGACTAGCGGGAATCGTCGGACAGATACGCAGTATTTT
CDR3aa: CSATWTSGNRRTDTQYF
abundance: many
v_gene: TRBV20-1
d_gene: TRBD2
j_gene: TRBJ2-3

CDR3nt: TGTGCCAGCAGTGTACTACTAGCGGGAGGGTTCAATGAGCAGTTCTTC
CDR3aa: CASSVLLAGGFNEQFF
abundance: few
v_gene: TRBV6-1
d_gene: TRBD2
j_gene: TRBJ2-1

CDR3nt: TGTGCCAGCAGCCTCCATTTGGTTACTGAAGCTTTCTTT
CDR3aa: CASSLHLVTEAFF
abundance: few
v_gene: TRBV4-2
d_gene: .
j_gene: TRBJ1-1

CDR3nt: TGCGCCAGCAGCCAAGATCAAAGGGGGGTCGGGGAGCTGTTTTTT
CDR3aa: CASSQDQRGVGELFF
abundance: .
v_gene: TRBV4-1
d_gene: .
j_gene: TRBJ2-2

CDR3nt: TGTGCCAGCAAACTAACAGGGCCGTCTAATGAAAAACTGTTTTTT
CDR3aa: CASKLTGPSNEKLFF
abundance: few
v_gene: TRBV25-1
d_gene: .
j_gene: TRBJ1-4

CDR3nt: TGTGCCAGCAGCCAAGAGATCGGGAGGGCCTCGGATACGCAGTATTTT
CDR3aa: CASSQEIGRASDTQYF
abundance: few
v_gene: TRBV4-2
d_gene: TRBD2
j_gene: TRBJ2-3

CDR3nt: TGTGCCTGGAGCAGGACAGGGAATCAGCCCCAGCATTTT
CDR3aa: CAWSRTGNQPQHF
abundance: many
v_gene: TRBV30
d_gene: TRBD1
j_gene: TRBJ1-5

CDR3nt: TGTGCCAGCTACGCCAGCTACAATGAGCAGTTCTTC
CDR3aa: CASYASYNEQFF
abundance: few
v_gene: TRBV6-2/TRBV6-3
d_gene: .
j_gene: TRBJ2-1

CDR3nt: TGTGCCAGCAGTTTATCGGCAGTAGCCGGCTACACCTTC
CDR3aa: CASSLSAVAGYTF
abundance: .
v_gene: TRBV12-3/TRBV12-4
d_gene: .
j_gene: TRBJ1-2

CDR3nt: TGTGCCAGCACCCCAGGAGCGGGAGGGAACGAGCAGTACTTC
CDR3aa: CASTPGAGGNEQYF
abundance: .
v_gene: TRBV11-2
d_gene: TRBD2
j_gene: TRBJ2-7

CDR3nt: TGTGCCAGTAGTATGAAAGGGGGACAGGGCAAGAGTACAGATACGCAGTATTTT
CDR3aa: CASSMKGGQGKSTDTQYF
abundance: many
v_gene: TRBV19
d_gene: TRBD1
j_gene: TRBJ2-3

CDR3nt: TGTGCCAGCAGCTTACAGGGGGCTGGGATCAACAATGAGCAGTTCTTC
CDR3aa: CASSLQGAGINNEQFF
abundance: many
v_gene: TRBV7-3
d_gene: TRBD1
j_gene: TRBJ2-1

CDR3nt: TGTGCCAGCAGCTTTTCAGGGTTCAATGAGCAGTTCTTC
CDR3aa: CASSFSGFNEQFF
abundance: .
v_gene: TRBV5-6
d_gene: .
j_gene: TRBJ2-1

CDR3nt: TGCAGTGCTAGAGTGGGCCAGTTGGGCTACAATGAGCAGTTCTTC
CDR3aa: CSARVGQLGYNEQFF
abundance: few
v_gene: TRBV20-1
d_gene: .
j_gene: TRBJ2-1

CDR3nt: TGTGCCGCGGAGCCGGCGGGAGCCTACAATGAGCAGTTCTTC
CDR3aa: CAAEPAGAYNEQFF
abundance: few
v_gene: TRBV6-1
d_gene: TRBD2
j_gene: TRBJ2-1

CDR3nt: TGCGCCAGCAGCCGGGATCGGGAGCAGTACTTC
CDR3aa: CASSRDREQYF
abundance: .
v_gene: TRBV5-1
d_gene: .
j_gene: TRBJ2-7

CDR3nt: TGCAGTGCCGTCCCCCCACGGGCAGAGGAGACCCAGTACTTC
CDR3aa: CSAVPPRAEETQYF
abundance: few
v_gene: TRBV20-1
d_gene: .
j_gene: TRBJ2-5

CDR3nt: TGCAGTGCTAGAGATATCAGGCGGAGTAGCACAGATACGCAGTATTTT
CDR3aa: CSARDIRRSSTDTQYF
abundance: few
v_gene: TRBV20-1
d_gene: .
j_gene: TRBJ2-3

CDR3nt: TGTGCCAGCAGTCCTCGTGGTAGTTTCCACACTGAAGCTTTCTTT
CDR3aa: CASSPRGSFHTEAFF
abundance: many
v_gene: TRBV27
d_gene: .
j_gene: TRBJ1-1

CDR3nt: TGTGCCAGCAGCTTAGGGGGGACAGGGGGCGTGCAGTTCTTC
CDR3aa: CASSLGGTGGVQFF
abundance: many
v_gene: TRBV11-3
d_gene: TRBD1
j_gene: TRBJ2-1

CDR3nt: TGTGCCAGCAGCTTAGCGCCTAATGGAGGAGGGGAGACTGAAGCTTTCTTT
CDR3aa: CASSLAPNGGGETEAFF
abundance: many
v_gene: TRBV11-1
d_gene: .
j_gene: TRBJ1-1

CDR3nt: TGTGCCAGCAGTTACCTTGGAGCTCTCCCGAACACTGAAGCTTTCTTT
CDR3aa: CASSYLGALPNTEAFF
abundance: .
v_gene: TRBV6-5
d_gene: .
j_gene: TRBJ1-1

CDR3nt: TGTGCCAGCAGCTTACTAGCGGGAGTCACAGATACGCAGTATTTT
CDR3aa: CASSLLAGVTDTQYF
abundance: many
v_gene: TRBV7-2
d_gene: TRBD2
j_gene: TRBJ2-3

CDR3nt: TGTGCCACCAGCAGACCGGGACTAGCGCCTAGCTCCTACAATGAGCAGTTCTTC
CDR3aa: CATSRPGLAPSSYNEQFF
abundance: many
v_gene: TRBV15
d_gene: TRBD2
j_gene: TRBJ2-1

CDR3nt: TGCGCCAGCAGCCAAGAACCGAACCGCTTGCCAGGTGAGCAGTTCTTC
CDR3aa: CASSQEPNRLPGEQFF
abundance: .
v_gene: TRBV4-1
d_gene: .
j_gene: TRBJ2-1